This TCR beta chain was retrieved from a study of Graves' ophthalmopathy and Graves' hyperthyroidism. About the research overall: Peripheral blood collection took place at initial diagnosis, before any treatment. Study results and limitations: Sensitivity of around 70% and specificity of under 85% were achieved by the model that predicted ophthalmopathy progression.

RNA transcripts yielded amplified TCR beta CDR3 regions. Following a first-round RT-PCR that used HTBI primers, a second-round multiplex PCR was carried out. TCRdb redid the calling of the multiplex PCR reads with MiXCR, one entry per CDR3 protein. In the table there are 500,000 to 800,000 distinct CDR3 sequences, approximately 39% of which are singletons. Germline V CDR1 and CDR2: SGHVS, FNYEAQ. This CDR3 is built from 14 residues. Trimming removed 6 bases from V and 3 bases from J, with 15 bases in between. This clonotype was found once. Antigen specificity is unknown. The TCR sequence derives from an adult man with Graves' ophthalmopathy. The sample consisted of peripheral blood. This rearrangement joins TRBV7-6 to TRBJ2-7; D not resolved. This CDR3 is CASSANSYGYEQYF. The CDR3 coding sequence is TGTGCCAGCAGTGCAAACAGCTATGGCTACGAGCAGTACTTC.